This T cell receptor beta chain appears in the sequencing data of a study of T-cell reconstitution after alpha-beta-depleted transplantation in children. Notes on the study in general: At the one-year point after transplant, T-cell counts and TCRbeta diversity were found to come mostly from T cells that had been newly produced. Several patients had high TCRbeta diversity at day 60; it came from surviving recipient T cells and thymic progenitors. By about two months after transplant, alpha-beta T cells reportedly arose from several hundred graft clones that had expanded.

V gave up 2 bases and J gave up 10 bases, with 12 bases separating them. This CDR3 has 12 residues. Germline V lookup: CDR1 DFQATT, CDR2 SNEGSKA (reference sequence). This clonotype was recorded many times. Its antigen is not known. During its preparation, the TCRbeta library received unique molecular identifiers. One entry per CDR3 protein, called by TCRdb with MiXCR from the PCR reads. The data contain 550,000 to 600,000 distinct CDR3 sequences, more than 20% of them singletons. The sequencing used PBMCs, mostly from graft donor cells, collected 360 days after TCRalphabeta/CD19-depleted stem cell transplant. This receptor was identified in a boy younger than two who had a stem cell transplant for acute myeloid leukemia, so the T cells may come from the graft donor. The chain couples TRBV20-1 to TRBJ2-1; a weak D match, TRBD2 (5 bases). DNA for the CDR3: TGCAGTGCTAGAAGTGAGGGCCGGGAGCAGTTCTTC. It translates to CSARSEGREQFF.